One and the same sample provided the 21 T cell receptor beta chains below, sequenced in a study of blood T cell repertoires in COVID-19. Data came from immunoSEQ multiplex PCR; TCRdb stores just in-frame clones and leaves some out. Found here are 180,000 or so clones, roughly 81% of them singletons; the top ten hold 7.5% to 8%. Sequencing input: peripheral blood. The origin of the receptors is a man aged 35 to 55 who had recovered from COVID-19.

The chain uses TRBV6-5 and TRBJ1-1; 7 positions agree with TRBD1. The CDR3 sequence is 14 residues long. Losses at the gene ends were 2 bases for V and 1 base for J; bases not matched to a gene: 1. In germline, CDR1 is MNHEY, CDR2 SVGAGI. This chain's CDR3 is CASSYRGPNTEAFF. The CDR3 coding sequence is TGTGCCAGCAGTTACAGGGGGCCGAACACTGAAGCTTTCTTT.

The CDR3 DNA follows: TGCGCCAGCAGCCGGACAGGGGAGGCCTACGAGCAGTACTTC. This gives the protein CASSRTGEAYEQYF. J is TRBJ2-7 and V is TRBV5-1, with 9 bases lining up with TRBD1. V was pared by 4 bases and J by 2 bases, with 4 bases of the junction left unmatched. Germline CDR1 reads SGHRS; CDR2 reads YFSETQ. CDR3 length equals 14 residues.

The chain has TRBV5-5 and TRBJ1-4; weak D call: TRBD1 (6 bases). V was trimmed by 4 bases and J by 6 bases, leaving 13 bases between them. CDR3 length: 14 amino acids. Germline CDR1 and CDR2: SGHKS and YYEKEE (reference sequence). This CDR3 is CASSAGVSDEKLFF. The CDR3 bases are TGTGCCAGCAGCGCAGGGGTTTCGGATGAAAAACTGTTTTTT.

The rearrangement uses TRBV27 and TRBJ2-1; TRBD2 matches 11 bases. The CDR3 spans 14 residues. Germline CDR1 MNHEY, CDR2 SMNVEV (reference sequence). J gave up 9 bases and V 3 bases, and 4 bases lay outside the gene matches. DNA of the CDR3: TGTGCCAGCAGTTTGTTAACTAGCGGGAGTGAGCAGTTCTTC. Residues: CASSLLTSGSEQFF.

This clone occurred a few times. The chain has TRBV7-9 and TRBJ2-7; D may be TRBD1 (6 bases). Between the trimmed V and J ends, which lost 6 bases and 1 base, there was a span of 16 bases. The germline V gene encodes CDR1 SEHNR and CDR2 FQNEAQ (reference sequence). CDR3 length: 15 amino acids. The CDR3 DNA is TGTGCCAGCAGGTCGACAGGCGGTGGGTCCTACGAGCAGTACTTC. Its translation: CASRSTGGGSYEQYF.

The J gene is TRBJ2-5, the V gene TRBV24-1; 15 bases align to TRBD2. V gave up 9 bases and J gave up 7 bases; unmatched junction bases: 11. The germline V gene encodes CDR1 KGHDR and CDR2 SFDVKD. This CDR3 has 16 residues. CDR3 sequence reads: CATEGTSGRKETTQYF. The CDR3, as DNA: TGTGCCACCGAAGGGACTAGCGGGAGGAAGGAGACGACCCAGTACTTC.

The CDR3 coding sequence is TGTGCCAGCAGCTACGGGACAGGGGGATCTGGAGAAAAACTGTTTTTT. As protein: CASSYGTGGSGEKLFF. This chain uses TRBV6-6 with TRBJ1-4; 11 nucleotides match TRBD1. With V trimmed by 6 bases and J by 8 bases, 11 bases remained unmatched. CDR1 is MNHNY and CDR2 is SVGAGI in the germline V gene (reference sequence). This CDR3 region has 16 residues.

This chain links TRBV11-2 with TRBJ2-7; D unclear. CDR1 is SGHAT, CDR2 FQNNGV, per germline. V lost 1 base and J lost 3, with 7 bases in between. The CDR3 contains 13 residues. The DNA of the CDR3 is TGTGCCAGCAGCTTAGTAGATCTCTACGAGCAGTACTTC. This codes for CASSLVDLYEQYF.

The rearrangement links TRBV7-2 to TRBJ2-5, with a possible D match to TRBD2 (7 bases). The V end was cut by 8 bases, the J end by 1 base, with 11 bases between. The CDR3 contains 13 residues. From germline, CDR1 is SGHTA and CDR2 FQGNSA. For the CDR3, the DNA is TGTGCCAGCGGCGGGGGCCCCCAAGAGACCCAGTACTTC. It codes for CASGGGPQETQYF.

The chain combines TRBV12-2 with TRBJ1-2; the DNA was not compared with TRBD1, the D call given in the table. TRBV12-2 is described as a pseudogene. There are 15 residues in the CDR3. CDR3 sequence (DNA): TGTGCAAGTCGTCCCGGTGAAGACAAGAACTATGGCTACACCTTC. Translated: CASRPGEDKNYGYTF.

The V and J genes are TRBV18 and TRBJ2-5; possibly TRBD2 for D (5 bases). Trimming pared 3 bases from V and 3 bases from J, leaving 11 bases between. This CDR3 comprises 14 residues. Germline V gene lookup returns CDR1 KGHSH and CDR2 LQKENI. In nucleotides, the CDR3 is TGTGCCAGCTCACCTCGCAGAGCGGAAGAGACCCAGTACTTC. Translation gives CASSPRRAEETQYF. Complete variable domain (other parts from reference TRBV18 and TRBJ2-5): NAGVMQNPRHLVRRRGQEARLRCSPMKGHSHVYWYRQLPEEGLKFMVYLQKENIIDESGMPKERFSAEFPKEGPSILRIQQVVRGDSAAYFCASSPRRAEETQYFGPGTRLLVL.

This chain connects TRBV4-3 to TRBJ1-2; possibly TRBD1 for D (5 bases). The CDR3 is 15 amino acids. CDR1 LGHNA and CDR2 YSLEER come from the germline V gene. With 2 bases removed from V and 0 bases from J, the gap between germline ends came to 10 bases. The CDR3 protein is CASSQQATANYGYTF. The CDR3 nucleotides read TGCGCCAGCAGCCAACAAGCGACAGCTAACTATGGCTACACCTTC.

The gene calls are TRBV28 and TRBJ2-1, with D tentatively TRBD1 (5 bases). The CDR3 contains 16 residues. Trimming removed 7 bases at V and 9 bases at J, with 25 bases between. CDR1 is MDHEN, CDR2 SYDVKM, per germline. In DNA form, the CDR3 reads TGTGCCAGCACCTCCCCCCACGGCAGGGTAGTTAGTGAGCAGTTCTTC. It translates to CASTSPHGRVVSEQFF.

The CDR3 loop reads CASSFQTNTGELFF. CDR3 DNA sequence: TGTGCCAGCAGCTTTCAAACAAACACCGGGGAGCTGTTTTTT. V gene TRBV5-8 combines with J gene TRBJ2-2; no clear D gene. Trimming removed 2 bases from V and 2 bases from J, with 7 bases in between. The CDR3 consists of 14 residues. CDR1 is SGHTS and CDR2 is YDEGEE in the germline V gene.

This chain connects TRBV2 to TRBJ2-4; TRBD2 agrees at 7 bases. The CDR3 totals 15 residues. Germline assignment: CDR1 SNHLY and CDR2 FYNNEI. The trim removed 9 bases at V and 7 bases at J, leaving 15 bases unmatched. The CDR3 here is CASQSWEGGGNIQYF. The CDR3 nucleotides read TGTGCCAGTCAGTCGTGGGAGGGCGGGGGTAACATTCAGTACTTC.

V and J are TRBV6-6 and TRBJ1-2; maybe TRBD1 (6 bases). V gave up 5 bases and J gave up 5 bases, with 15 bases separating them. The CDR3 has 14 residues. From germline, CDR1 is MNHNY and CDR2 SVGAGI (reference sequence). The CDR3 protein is CASSSRGGVYGYTF. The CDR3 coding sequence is TGTGCCAGCAGTAGCCGAGGGGGGGTGTATGGCTACACCTTC.

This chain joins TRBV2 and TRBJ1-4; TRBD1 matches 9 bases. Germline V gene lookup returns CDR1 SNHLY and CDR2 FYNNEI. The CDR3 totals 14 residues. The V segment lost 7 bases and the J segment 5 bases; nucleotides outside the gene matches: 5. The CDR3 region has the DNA TGTGCCAGCACCCAGGACAGGGGCAATGAAAAACTGTTTTTT. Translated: CASTQDRGNEKLFF.

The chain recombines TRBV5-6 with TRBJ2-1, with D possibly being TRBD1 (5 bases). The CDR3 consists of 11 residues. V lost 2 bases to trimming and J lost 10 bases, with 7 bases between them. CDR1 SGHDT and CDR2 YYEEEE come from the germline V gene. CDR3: CASSLKGEQFF. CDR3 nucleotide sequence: TGTGCCAGCAGCTTAAAGGGGGAGCAGTTCTTC. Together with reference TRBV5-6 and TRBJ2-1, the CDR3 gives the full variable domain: DAGVTQSPTHLIKTRGQQVTLRCSPKSGHDTVSWYQQALGQGPQFIFQYYEEEERQRGNFPDRFSGHQFPNYSSELNVNALLLGDSALYLCASSLKGEQFFGPGTRLTVL.

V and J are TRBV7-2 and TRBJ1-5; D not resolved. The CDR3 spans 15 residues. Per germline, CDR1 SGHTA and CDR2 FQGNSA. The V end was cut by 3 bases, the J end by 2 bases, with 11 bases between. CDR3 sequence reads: CASSFGLSGNQPQHF. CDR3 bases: TGTGCCAGCAGCTTCGGGTTGAGTGGCAATCAGCCCCAGCATTTT. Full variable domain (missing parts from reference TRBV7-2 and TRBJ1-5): GAGVSQSPSNKVTEKGKDVELRCDPISGHTALYWYRQSLGQGLEFLIYFQGNSAPDKSGLPSDRFSAERTGGSVSTLTIQRTQQEDSAVYLCASSFGLSGNQPQHFGDGTRLSIL.

The CDR3 is CASSQDIQRGTTDTQYF. As DNA, the CDR3 is TGTGCCAGCAGCCAAGATATTCAGCGGGGGACCACAGATACGCAGTATTTT. This chain joins TRBV4-2 and TRBJ2-3, with TRBD2 identical over 8 bases. This CDR3 spans 17 amino acids. The J segment lost 2 bases and the V segment lost 0 bases, leaving 7 bases of the junction unmatched. Germline V gene sequence: CDR1 LGHNA, CDR2 YNFKEQ.

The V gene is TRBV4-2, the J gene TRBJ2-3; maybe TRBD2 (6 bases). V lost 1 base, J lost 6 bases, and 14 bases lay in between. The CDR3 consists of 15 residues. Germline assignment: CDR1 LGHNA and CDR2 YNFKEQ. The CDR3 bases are TGTGCCAGCAGCCAAGTTGGCGGGAACGCGGATACGCAGTATTTT. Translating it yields CASSQVGGNADTQYF.